The entry below gives a single T cell receptor (beta chain) sequence along with its context. The sample is drawn from a study of blood T cell repertoires in COVID-19. Assay: immunoSEQ multiplex PCR; the TCRdb copy retains only in-frame clones and omits some. The table has approximately 74,000 clones, 84% seen once. The V gene's germline CDR1 is SNHLY and CDR2 FYNNEI. The CDR3 is 13 residues long. Unmatched junction bases numbered 5, after V lost 9 bases and J lost 6 bases. This TCR came from a man in his 70s with acute or convalescent COVID-19. The sequenced sample consisted of peripheral blood. V usage is TRBV2 and J usage is TRBJ2-3; 11 bases are a match to TRBD1. As DNA, the CDR3 is TGTGCCAGTGGGACAGGGGGTTACGATACGCAGTATTTT. Translation: CASGTGGYDTQYF.